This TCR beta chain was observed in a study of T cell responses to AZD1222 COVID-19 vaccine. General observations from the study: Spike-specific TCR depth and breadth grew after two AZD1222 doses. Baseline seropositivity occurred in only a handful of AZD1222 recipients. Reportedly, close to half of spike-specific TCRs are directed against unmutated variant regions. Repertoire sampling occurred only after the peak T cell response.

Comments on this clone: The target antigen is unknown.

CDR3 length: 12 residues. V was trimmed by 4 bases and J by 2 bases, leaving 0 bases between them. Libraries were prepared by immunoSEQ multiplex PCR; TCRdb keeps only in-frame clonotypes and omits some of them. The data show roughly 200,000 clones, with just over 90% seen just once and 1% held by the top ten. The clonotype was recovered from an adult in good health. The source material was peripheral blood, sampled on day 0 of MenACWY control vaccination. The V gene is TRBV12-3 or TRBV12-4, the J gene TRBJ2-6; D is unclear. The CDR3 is CASSSGANVLTF. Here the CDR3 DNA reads TGTGCCAGCAGTTCTGGGGCCAACGTCCTGACTTTC.